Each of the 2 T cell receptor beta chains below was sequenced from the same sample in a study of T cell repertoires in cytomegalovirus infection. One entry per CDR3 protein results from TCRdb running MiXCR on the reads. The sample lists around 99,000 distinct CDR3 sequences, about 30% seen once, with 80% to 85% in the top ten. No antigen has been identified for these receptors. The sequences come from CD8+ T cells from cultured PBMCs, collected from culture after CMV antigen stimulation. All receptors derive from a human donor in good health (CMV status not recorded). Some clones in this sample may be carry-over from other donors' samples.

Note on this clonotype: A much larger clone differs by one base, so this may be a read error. Written as DNA, the CDR3 is TGTGCCAGCAGAGCCCTTTCCGGAAACACCATATATTTT. It specifies CASRALSGNTIYF. The chain links TRBV7-9 to TRBJ1-3; no clear D. Germline V gene sequence: CDR1 SEHNR, CDR2 FQNEAQ (reference sequence). The CDR3 is made up of 13 amino acids. V was shortened by 6 bases and J by 4 bases, with 10 bases between the two germline ends.

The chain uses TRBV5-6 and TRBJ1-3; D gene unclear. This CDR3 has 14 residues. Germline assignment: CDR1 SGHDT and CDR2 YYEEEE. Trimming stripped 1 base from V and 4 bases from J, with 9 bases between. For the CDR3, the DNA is TGTGCCAGCAGCTTGTTGGCGGGGGGAAACACCATATATTTT. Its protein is CASSLLAGGNTIYF.